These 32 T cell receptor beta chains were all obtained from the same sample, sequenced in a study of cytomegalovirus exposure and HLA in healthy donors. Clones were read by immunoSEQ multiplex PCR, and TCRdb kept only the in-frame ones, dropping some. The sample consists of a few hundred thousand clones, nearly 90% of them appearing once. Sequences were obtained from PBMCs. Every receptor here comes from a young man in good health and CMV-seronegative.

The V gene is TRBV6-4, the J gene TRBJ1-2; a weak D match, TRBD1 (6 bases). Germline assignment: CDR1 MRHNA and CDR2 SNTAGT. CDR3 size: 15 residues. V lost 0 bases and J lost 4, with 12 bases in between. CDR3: CASSDSSVTGYGYTF. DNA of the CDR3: TGTGCCAGCAGTGACTCATCAGTGACAGGCTATGGCTACACCTTC.

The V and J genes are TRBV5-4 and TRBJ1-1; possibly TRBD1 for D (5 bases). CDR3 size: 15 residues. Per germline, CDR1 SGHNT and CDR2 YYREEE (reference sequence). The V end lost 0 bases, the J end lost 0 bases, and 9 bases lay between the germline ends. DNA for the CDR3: TGTGCCAGCAGCTTGGACAGGCCGATGAACACTGAAGCTTTCTTT. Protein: CASSLDRPMNTEAFF.

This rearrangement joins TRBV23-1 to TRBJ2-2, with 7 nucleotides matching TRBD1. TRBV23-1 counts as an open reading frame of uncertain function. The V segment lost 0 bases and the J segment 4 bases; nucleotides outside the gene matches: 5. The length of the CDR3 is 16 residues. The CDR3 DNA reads TGCGCCAGCAGTCAATCGAGGGGGCAACGCACCGGGGAGCTGTTTTTT. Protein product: CASSQSRGQRTGELFF.

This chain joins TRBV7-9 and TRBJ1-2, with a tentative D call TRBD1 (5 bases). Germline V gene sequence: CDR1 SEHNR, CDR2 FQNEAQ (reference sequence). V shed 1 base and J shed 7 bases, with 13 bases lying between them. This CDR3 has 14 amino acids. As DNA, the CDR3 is TGTGCCAGCAGCTTAGGGGGCCAGTTCCCTGGCTACACCTTC. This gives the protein CASSLGGQFPGYTF.

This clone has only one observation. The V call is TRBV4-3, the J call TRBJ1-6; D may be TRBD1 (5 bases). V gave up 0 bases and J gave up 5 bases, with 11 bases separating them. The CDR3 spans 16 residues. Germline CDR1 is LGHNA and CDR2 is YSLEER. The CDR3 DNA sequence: TGCGCCAGCAGCCAAGATTCCGGGGGGAATAATTCACCCCTCCACTTT. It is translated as CASSQDSGGNNSPLHF.

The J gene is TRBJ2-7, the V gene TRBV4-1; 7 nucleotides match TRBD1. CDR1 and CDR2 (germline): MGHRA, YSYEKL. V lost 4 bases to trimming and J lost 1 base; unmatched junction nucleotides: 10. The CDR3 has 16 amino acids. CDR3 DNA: TGCGCCAGCAGCCTAGAGGGGGCATATCGTTCCTACGAGCAGTACTTC. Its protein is CASSLEGAYRSYEQYF.

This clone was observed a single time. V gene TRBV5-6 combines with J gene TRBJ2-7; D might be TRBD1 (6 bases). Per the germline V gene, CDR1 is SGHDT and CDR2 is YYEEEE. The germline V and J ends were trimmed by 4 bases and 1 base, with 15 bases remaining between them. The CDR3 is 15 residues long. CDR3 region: CASSLEWTASYEQYF. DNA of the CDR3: TGTGCCAGCAGCCTCGAATGGACAGCATCCTACGAGCAGTACTTC. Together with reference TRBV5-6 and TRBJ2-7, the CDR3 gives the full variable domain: DAGVTQSPTHLIKTRGQQVTLRCSPKSGHDTVSWYQQALGQGPQFIFQYYEEEERQRGNFPDRFSGHQFPNYSSELNVNALLLGDSALYLCASSLEWTASYEQYFGPGTRLTVT.

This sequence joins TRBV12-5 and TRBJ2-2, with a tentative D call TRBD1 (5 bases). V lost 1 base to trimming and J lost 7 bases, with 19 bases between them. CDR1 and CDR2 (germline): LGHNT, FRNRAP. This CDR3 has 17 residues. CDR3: CASGLGTQLGDGGELFF. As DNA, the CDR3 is TGTGCTAGTGGTTTGGGAACGCAGTTAGGGGATGGCGGGGAGCTGTTTTTT.

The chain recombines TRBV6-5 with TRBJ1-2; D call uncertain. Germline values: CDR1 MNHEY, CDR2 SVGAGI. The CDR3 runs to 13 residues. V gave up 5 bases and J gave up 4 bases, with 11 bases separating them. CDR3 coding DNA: TGTGCCAGCAGTGCCGGGGAGAGCTATGGCTACACCTTC. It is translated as CASSAGESYGYTF.

The CDR3 DNA is TGTGCCAGCAAGACCGGGACAGTTTCCTACAATGAGCAGTTCTTC. As protein: CASKTGTVSYNEQFF. This sequence joins TRBV7-8 and TRBJ2-1; TRBD1 agrees at 7 bases. Trimming took 7 bases from V and 1 from J; bases not matched to a gene: 7. Looked up from germline, CDR1 is SGHVS and CDR2 is FQNEAQ. The CDR3 spans 15 residues.

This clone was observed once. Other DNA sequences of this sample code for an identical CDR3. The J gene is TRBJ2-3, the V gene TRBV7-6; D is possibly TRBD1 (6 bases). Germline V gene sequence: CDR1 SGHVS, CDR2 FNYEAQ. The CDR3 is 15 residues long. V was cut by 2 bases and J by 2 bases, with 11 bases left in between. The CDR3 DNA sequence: TGTGCCAGCAGCTTACCAGGACAGTCCACAGATACGCAGTATTTT. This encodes CASSLPGQSTDTQYF.

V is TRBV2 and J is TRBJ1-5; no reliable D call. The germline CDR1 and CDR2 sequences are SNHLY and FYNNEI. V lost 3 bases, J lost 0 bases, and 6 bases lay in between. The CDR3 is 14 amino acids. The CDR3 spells CASSDQNSNQPQHF. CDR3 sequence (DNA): TGTGCCAGCAGTGACCAGAATAGCAATCAGCCCCAGCATTTT.

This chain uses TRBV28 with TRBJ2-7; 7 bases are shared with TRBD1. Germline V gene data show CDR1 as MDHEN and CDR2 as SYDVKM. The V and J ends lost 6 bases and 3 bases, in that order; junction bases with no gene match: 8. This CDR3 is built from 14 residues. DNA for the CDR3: TGTGCCAGCAGGTCCACGGGACAGAACTACGAGCAGTACTTC. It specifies CASRSTGQNYEQYF.

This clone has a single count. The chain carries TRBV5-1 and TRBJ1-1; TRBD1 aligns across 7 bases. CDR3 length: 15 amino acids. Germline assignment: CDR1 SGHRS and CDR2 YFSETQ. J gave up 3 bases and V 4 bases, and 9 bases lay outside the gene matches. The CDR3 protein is CASSKGALGDTEAFF. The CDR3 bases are TGCGCCAGCAGCAAGGGGGCTCTCGGGGACACTGAAGCTTTCTTT.

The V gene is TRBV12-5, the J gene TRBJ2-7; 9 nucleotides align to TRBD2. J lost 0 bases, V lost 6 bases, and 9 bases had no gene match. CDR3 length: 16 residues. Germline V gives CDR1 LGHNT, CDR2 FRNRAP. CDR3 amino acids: CASGQGLALTSYEQYF. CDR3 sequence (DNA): TGTGCTAGTGGCCAAGGACTAGCGTTGACCTCCTACGAGCAGTACTTC.

CDR3 loop: CASSLATRNLDTQYF. CDR3 coding DNA: TGTGCCAGCAGCTTAGCAACTAGAAATCTAGATACGCAGTATTTT. The chain carries TRBV7-2 and TRBJ2-3; TRBD2 might be the D (5 bases). Deletions cut 0 bases from V and 5 bases from J, with 12 bases between. The germline gives CDR1 SGHTA, CDR2 FQGNSA. The CDR3 is 15 residues long.

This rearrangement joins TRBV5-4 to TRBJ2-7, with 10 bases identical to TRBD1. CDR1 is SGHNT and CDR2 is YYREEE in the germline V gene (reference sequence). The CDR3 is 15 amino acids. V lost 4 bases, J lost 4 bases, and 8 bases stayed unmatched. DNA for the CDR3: TGTGCCAGCAGCGGGGGTGACAGGGGGCTGTACGAGCAGTACTTC. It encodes CASSGGDRGLYEQYF.

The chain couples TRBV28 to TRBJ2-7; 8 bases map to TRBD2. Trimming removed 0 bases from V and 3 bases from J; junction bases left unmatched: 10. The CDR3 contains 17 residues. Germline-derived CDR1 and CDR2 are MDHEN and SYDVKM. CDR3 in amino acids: CASSLWSGGRMNYEQYF. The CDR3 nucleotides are TGTGCCAGCAGTTTATGGAGCGGGGGACGGATGAACTACGAGCAGTACTTC. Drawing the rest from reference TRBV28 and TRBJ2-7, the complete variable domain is DVKVTQSSRYLVKRTGEKVFLECVQDMDHENMFWYRQDPGLGLRLIYFSYDVKMKEKGDIPEGYSVSREKKERFSLILESASTNQTSMYLCASSLWSGGRMNYEQYFGPGTRLTVT.

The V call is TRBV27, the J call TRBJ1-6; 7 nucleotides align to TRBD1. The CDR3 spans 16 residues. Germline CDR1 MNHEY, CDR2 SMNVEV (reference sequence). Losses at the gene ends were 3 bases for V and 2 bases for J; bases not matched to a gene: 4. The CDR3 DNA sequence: TGTGCCAGCAGTTTTCAGGGGGGCCCCTATAATTCACCCCTCCACTTT. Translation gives CASSFQGGPYNSPLHF.

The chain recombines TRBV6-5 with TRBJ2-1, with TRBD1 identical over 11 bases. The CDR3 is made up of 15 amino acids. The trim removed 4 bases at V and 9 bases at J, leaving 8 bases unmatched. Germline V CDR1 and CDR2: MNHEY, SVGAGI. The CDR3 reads CASSWPGQGVREQFF. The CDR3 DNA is TGTGCCAGCAGTTGGCCGGGACAGGGGGTGCGTGAGCAGTTCTTC.

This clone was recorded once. In nucleotides, the CDR3 is TGTGCCAGCAGGAAAATAGATGCTTTTGAAGCTTTCTTT. Residues: CASRKIDAFEAFF. The chain recombines TRBV27 with TRBJ1-1; D is ambiguous. Germline V gene sequence: CDR1 MNHEY, CDR2 SMNVEV (reference sequence). V was shortened by 6 bases and J by 7 bases, with 15 bases between the two germline ends. This CDR3 contains 13 residues.

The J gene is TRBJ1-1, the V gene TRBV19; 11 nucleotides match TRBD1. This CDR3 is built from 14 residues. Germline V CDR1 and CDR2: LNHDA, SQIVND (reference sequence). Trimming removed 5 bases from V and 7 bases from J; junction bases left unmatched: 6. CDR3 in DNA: TGTGCCAGTAGTCGAGAAGGGACAGGGGGTGAAGCTTTCTTT. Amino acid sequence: CASSREGTGGEAFF.

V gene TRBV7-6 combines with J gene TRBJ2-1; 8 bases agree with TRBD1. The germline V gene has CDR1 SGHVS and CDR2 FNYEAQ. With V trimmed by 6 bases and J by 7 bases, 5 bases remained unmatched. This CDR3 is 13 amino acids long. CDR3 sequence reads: CASRTGVGNEQFF. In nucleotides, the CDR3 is TGTGCCAGCAGGACAGGGGTAGGGAATGAGCAGTTCTTC.

The CDR3 DNA is TGTGCCAACGCTTCCTCAGGCGGGCACACTAACTATGGCTACACCTTC. Translation: CANASSGGHTNYGYTF. The rearrangement joins TRBV27 to TRBJ1-2; D is uncertain. Trimming took off 10 bases at V and 0 bases at J, with 21 bases between the two ends. Germline-derived CDR1 and CDR2 are MNHEY and SMNVEV (reference sequence). The CDR3 length is 16 residues.

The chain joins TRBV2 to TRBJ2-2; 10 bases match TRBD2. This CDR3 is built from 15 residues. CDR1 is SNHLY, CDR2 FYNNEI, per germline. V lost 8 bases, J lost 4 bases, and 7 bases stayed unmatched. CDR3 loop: CASEPSGGITGELFF. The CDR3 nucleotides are TGTGCCAGCGAACCTAGCGGGGGTATCACCGGGGAGCTGTTTTTT.

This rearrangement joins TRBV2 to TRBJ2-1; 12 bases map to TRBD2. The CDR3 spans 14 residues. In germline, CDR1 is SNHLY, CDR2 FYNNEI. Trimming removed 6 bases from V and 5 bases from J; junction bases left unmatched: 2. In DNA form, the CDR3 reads TGTGCCAGCAGCCTAGCGGGGGGGAACAATGAGCAGTTCTTC. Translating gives CASSLAGGNNEQFF.

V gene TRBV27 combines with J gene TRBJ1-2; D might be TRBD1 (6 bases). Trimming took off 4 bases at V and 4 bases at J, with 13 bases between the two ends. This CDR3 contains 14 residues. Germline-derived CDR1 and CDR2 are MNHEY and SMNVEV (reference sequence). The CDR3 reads CASSSHRESYGYTF. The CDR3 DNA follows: TGTGCCAGCAGTTCGCACAGGGAAAGCTATGGCTACACCTTC.

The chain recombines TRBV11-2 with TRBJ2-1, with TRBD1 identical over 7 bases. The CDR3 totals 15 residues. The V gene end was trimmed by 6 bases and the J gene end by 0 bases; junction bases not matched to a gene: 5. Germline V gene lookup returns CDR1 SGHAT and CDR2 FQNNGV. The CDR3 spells CASSSGTASYNEQFF. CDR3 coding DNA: TGTGCCAGCAGTTCCGGGACAGCCTCCTACAATGAGCAGTTCTTC.

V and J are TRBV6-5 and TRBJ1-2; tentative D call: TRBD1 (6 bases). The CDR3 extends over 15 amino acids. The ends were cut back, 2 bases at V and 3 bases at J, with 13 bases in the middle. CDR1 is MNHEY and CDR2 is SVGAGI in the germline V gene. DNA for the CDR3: TGTGCCAGCAGTTACACAGGGAGATATCACTATGGCTACACCTTC. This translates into CASSYTGRYHYGYTF.

CDR3 amino acids: CASSGSTSGNYEQYF. The DNA of the CDR3 is TGTGCCAGCAGTGGTTCGACTAGCGGAAACTACGAGCAGTACTTC. J is TRBJ2-7 and V is TRBV6-5; 9 nucleotides align to TRBD2. V shed 5 bases, J shed 3 bases, and the junction held 8 bases outside the gene matches. Germline values: CDR1 MNHEY, CDR2 SVGAGI. The CDR3 has 15 residues.

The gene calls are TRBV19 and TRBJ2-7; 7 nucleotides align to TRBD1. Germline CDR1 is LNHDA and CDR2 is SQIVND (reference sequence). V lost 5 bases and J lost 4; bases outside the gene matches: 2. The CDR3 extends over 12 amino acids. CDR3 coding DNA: TGTGCCAGTAGTTCGACAGGGTACGAGCAGTACTTC. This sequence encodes CASSSTGYEQYF.

DNA of the CDR3: TGCGCCAGCAGTGAGTCTCGTGGAGAGAGTAAACCTTTCTTT. It yields the protein CASSESRGESKPFF. The chain uses TRBV10-1 and TRBJ1-1; D uncertain. The CDR3 runs to 14 residues. Germline CDR1 is WNHNN and CDR2 is SYGVQD (reference sequence). Deletions cut 0 bases from V and 12 bases from J, with 17 bases between.